This T cell receptor (beta chain) was observed in a study of CD8 T cells in ankylosing spondylitis. Notes on the study in general: Reports say disease-linked clones showed up significantly more in matched ankylosing spondylitis synovial fluid. A motif of under ten highly homologous TCR beta variants was seen as apparently characteristic of ankylosing spondylitis blood. Disease-linked clones bore a CD8+ phenotype, appearing relatively rarely in peripheral blood.

In its sample, this clonotype was seen many times. The antigen is not known. TCRdb re-derived calls from the 5' RACE reads in MiXCR, one entry per CDR3 protein. The data show some 840,000 distinct CDR3 sequences, with 12% seen just once and less than 0.65% held by the top ten. CDR1 and CDR2 (germline): DFQATT, SNEGSKA (reference sequence). There are 15 residues in the CDR3. Losses at the gene ends were 5 bases for V and 8 bases for J; bases not matched to a gene: 15. This receptor was taken from a male donor with ankylosing spondylitis. The sample comprised blood, either unsorted or a sorted T cell fraction (not recorded which). V and J are TRBV20-1 and TRBJ1-2, with 9 positions matching TRBD1. CDR3 in amino acids: CSALQGASWPRGYTF. CDR3 bases: TGCAGTGCTTTACAGGGGGCTTCCTGGCCTCGCGGCTACACCTTC.